The 3 T cell receptor beta chains given below trace back to one sample, sequenced in a study of blood T cell repertoires in COVID-19. TCRdb's table, derived via immunoSEQ multiplex PCR, lists solely in-frame clones and lacks some. The sample comprises about 110,000 clones, around four fifths of which are singletons, and 15% to 20% rests with the top ten. Material for sequencing was peripheral blood. These receptors all stem from a woman in her fifties or sixties with acute or convalescent COVID-19.

This clone appeared once. The chain carries TRBV30 and TRBJ2-7; 11 bases are a match to TRBD2. V was pared by 1 base and J by 3 bases, with 2 bases of the junction left unmatched. Germline values: CDR1 GTSNPN, CDR2 SVGIG (reference sequence). This CDR3 region has 14 residues. Here the CDR3 reads CAWSGGTSGYEQYF. For the CDR3, the DNA is TGTGCCTGGAGTGGGGGGACTAGCGGCTACGAGCAGTACTTC. The full variable domain, in which reference TRBV30 and TRBJ2-7 provide the parts outside the CDR3, is SQTIHQWPATLVQPVGSPLSLECTVEGTSNPNLYWYRQAAGRGLQLLFYSVGIGQISSEVPQNLSASRPQDRQFILSSKKLLLSDSGFYLCAWSGGTSGYEQYFGPGTRLTVT.

The chain employs TRBV6-5 and TRBJ1-1; D remains ambiguous. Trimming removed 5 bases from V and 5 bases from J, with 12 bases in between. Germline V gene sequence: CDR1 MNHEY, CDR2 SVGAGI. The CDR3 contains 13 residues. The chain's CDR3 is CASSRTGFTEAFF. DNA for the CDR3: TGTGCCAGCAGTCGCACGGGGTTTACTGAAGCTTTCTTT.

The chain combines TRBV2 with TRBJ2-7, with D maybe TRBD2 (6 bases). Germline values: CDR1 SNHLY, CDR2 FYNNEI. There are 13 residues in the CDR3. V was cut by 5 bases and J by 3 bases, with 11 bases left in between. As DNA, the CDR3 is TGTGCCAGCAGTAGGGACTGGTACTACGAGCAGTACTTC. Protein product: CASSRDWYYEQYF.